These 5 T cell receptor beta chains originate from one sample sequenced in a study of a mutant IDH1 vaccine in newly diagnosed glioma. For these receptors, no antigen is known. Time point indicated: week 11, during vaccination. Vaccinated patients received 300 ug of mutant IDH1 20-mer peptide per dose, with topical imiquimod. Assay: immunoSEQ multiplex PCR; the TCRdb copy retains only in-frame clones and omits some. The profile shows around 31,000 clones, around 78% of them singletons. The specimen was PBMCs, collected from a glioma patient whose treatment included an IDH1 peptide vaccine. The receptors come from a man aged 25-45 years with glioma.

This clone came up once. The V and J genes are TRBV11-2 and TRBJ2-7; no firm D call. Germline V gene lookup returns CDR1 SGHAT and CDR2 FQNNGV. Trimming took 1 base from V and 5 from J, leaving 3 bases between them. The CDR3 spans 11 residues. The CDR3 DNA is TGTGCCAGCAGCTTAGGCAACGAGCAGTACTTC. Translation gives CASSLGNEQYF.

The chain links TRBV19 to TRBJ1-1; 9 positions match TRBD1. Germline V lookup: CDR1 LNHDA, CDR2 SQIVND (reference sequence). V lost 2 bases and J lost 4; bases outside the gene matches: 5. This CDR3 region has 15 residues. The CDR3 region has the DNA TGTGCCAGTAGTATAACAGGGGGCATCGGCACTGAAGCTTTCTTT. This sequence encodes CASSITGGIGTEAFF.

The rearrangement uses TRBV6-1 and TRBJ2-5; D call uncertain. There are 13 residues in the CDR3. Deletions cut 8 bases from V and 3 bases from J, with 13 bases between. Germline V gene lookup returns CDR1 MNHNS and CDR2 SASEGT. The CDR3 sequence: CASDPFIEETQYF. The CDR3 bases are TGTGCCAGCGACCCCTTTATAGAAGAGACCCAGTACTTC.

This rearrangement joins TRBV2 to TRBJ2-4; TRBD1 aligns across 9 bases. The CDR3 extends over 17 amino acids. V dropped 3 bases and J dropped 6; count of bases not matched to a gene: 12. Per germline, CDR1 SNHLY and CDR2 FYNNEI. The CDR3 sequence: CASSDSWTGAKGNIQYF. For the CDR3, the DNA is TGTGCCAGCAGTGACTCCTGGACAGGGGCGAAGGGAAACATTCAGTACTTC. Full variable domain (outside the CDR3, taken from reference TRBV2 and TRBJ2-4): EPEVTQTPSHQVTQMGQEVILRCVPISNHLYFYWYRQILGQKVEFLVSFYNNEISEKSEIFDDQFSVERPDGSNFTLKIRSTKLEDSAMYFCASSDSWTGAKGNIQYFGAGTRLSVL.

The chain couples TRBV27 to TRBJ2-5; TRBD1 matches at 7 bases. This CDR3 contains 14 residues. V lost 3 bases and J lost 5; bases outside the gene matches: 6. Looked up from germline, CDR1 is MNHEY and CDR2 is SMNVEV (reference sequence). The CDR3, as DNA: TGTGCCAGCAGTTTGGACAGGAGTCAGGAGACCCAGTACTTC. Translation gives CASSLDRSQETQYF.